The next 17 T cell receptor beta chains were all read from a single sample in a study of blood T cell repertoires in COVID-19. Generated by immunoSEQ multiplex PCR, the TCRdb table keeps only in-frame clones and is missing some. The sample yields tens of thousands of clones, roughly 70% seen once. Sample: peripheral blood. The receptors stem from a man in his 70s with COVID-19, enrolled during active disease.

V gene TRBV5-4 combines with J gene TRBJ2-7; 9 nucleotides align to TRBD1. Germline values: CDR1 SGHNT, CDR2 YYREEE (reference sequence). J was trimmed by 1 base and V by 0 bases; bases with no gene match: 8. The CDR3 is 17 residues long. The CDR3 region is CASSLELGQGFSYEQYF. In DNA form, the CDR3 reads TGTGCCAGCAGCTTGGAATTGGGACAGGGATTTTCCTACGAGCAGTACTTC. Variable domain in full (rest from reference TRBV5-4 and TRBJ2-7): ETGVTQSPTHLIKTRGQQVTLRCSSQSGHNTVSWYQQALGQGPQFIFQYYREEENGRGNFPPRFSGLQFPNYSSELNVNALELDDSALYLCASSLELGQGFSYEQYFGPGTRLTVT.

The chain recombines TRBV24-1 with TRBJ2-3; tentatively, D is TRBD1 (6 bases). The V gene lost 4 bases and the J gene lost 1 base, with 8 bases spanning the gap. CDR3 length: 14 residues. The germline V gene encodes CDR1 KGHDR and CDR2 SFDVKD. CDR3 sequence (DNA): TGTGCCACCAGTGACTGGACAGGCACAGATACGCAGTATTTT. Translated, it gives CATSDWTGTDTQYF.

The chain has TRBV7-3 and TRBJ2-1; D is possibly TRBD2 (6 bases). This CDR3 has 14 amino acids. Trimming removed 4 bases from V and 10 bases from J, with 17 bases in between. The germline CDR1 and CDR2 sequences are SGHTA and FQGTGA. This chain's CDR3 is CASSSTSMAGEQFF. For the CDR3, the DNA is TGTGCCAGCAGCTCGACTAGTATGGCCGGGGAGCAGTTCTTC.

The chain is built from TRBV19 and TRBJ1-1, with no clear D. Germline V gives CDR1 LNHDA, CDR2 SQIVND (reference sequence). Trimming removed 3 bases from V and 10 bases from J, with 15 bases in between. CDR3 size: 13 residues. The CDR3 region has the DNA TGTGCCAGTAGTATCTCCACAGTCGCTCCAGCTTTCTTT. Translation: CASSISTVAPAFF.

In DNA, the CDR3 is TGCAGCGTTCGTAAGACAGCATCCTACACAGATACGCAGTATTTT. Residues: CSVRKTASYTDTQYF. V and J are TRBV29-1 and TRBJ2-3; D perhaps matches TRBD1 (5 bases). The CDR3 extends over 15 amino acids. Looked up from germline, CDR1 is SQVTM and CDR2 is ANQGSEA. Trimming removed 5 bases at V and 2 bases at J, with 17 bases between.

This clone was found once. The chain combines TRBV5-5 with TRBJ2-2, with TRBD2 matching over 12 bases. The CDR3 is 17 amino acids. V lost 4 bases to trimming and J lost 4 bases; unmatched junction nucleotides: 8. Germline V lookup: CDR1 SGHKS, CDR2 YYEKEE (reference sequence). The CDR3 nucleotides are TGTGCCAGCAGCAAAGACCCGGGACTAGCGGGCACCGGGGAGCTGTTTTTT. Its protein is CASSKDPGLAGTGELFF.

This clone was detected once. The chain employs TRBV29-1 and TRBJ2-7; D might be TRBD2 (6 bases). Trimming removed 0 bases at V and 3 bases at J, with 12 bases between. The V gene's germline CDR1 is SQVTM and CDR2 ANQGSEA. The CDR3 sequence is 14 residues long. The CDR3 loop is CSVEDAGSFYEQYF. The DNA for the CDR3 is TGCAGCGTTGAAGACGCGGGGTCATTCTACGAGCAGTACTTC.

V is TRBV9 and J is TRBJ2-6; 8 bases map to TRBD1. Germline CDR1 reads SGDLS; CDR2 reads YYNGEE. The ends lost 3 bases at V and 0 bases at J; junction bases unmatched: 5. This CDR3 is built from 17 residues. The CDR3 here is CASSAGQGNSGANVLTF. CDR3 sequence (DNA): TGTGCCAGCAGCGCAGGACAGGGAAACTCTGGGGCCAACGTCCTGACTTTC. Full variable domain (missing parts from reference TRBV9 and TRBJ2-6): DSGVTQTPKHLITATGQRVTLRCSPRSGDLSVYWYQQSLDQGLQFLIQYYNGEERAKGNILERFSAQQFPDLHSELNLSSLELGDSALYFCASSAGQGNSGANVLTFGAGSRLTVL.

The V and J genes are TRBV7-2 and TRBJ2-7; 11 positions agree with TRBD2. Germline CDR1 reads SGHTA; CDR2 reads FQGNSA. V was pared by 4 bases and J by 3 bases, with 14 bases of the junction left unmatched. The length of the CDR3 is 18 residues. CDR3 sequence reads: CASSSPTSGNTRIYEQYF. The CDR3 DNA is TGTGCCAGCAGCTCCCCGACTAGCGGGAACACAAGAATCTACGAGCAGTACTTC.

The gene calls are TRBV4-1 and TRBJ1-2; no definite D call. The germline V gene has CDR1 MGHRA and CDR2 YSYEKL. Trimming shortened V by 3 bases and J by 0 bases, and 8 bases separated the two germline ends. The CDR3 is made up of 14 amino acids. The CDR3 region has the DNA TGCGCCAGCAGCCACGTTAGAGCTAACTATGGCTACACCTTC. Translating gives CASSHVRANYGYTF.

The chain combines TRBV7-6 with TRBJ2-1, with 8 bases lining up with TRBD1. The CDR3 runs to 15 residues. Germline CDR1 and CDR2: SGHVS and FNYEAQ. V was pared by 6 bases and J by 6 bases, with 10 bases of the junction left unmatched. The CDR3 is CASSFTDRGFNEQFF. CDR3 nucleotide sequence: TGTGCCAGCAGTTTCACTGACAGGGGTTTCAATGAGCAGTTCTTC.

This clone was seen only a few times. The V gene is TRBV4-1, the J gene TRBJ2-2; 9 positions agree with TRBD2. J was trimmed by 5 bases and V by 1 base; bases with no gene match: 8. Germline V gene data show CDR1 as MGHRA and CDR2 as YSYEKL. This CDR3 is built from 17 residues. The CDR3 loop reads CASSQAVAGVVTGELFF. DNA of the CDR3: TGCGCCAGCAGCCAAGCCGTAGCGGGAGTTGTTACCGGGGAGCTGTTTTTT.

The gene calls are TRBV5-1 and TRBJ1-6; 8 positions agree with TRBD1. The V and J ends lost 0 bases and 8 bases, in that order; junction bases with no gene match: 4. The CDR3 runs 15 residues. In germline, CDR1 is SGHRS, CDR2 YFSETQ. The CDR3 region has the DNA TGCGCCAGCAGCTTGGAGGCAGGGGGCGATTCACCCCTCCACTTT. Its translation: CASSLEAGGDSPLHF.

The chain carries TRBV7-9 and TRBJ2-1, with 7 bases lining up with TRBD1. Germline CDR1 reads SEHNR; CDR2 reads FQNEAQ (reference sequence). V lost 4 bases, J lost 5 bases, and 2 bases stayed unmatched. This CDR3 has 13 residues. In DNA form, the CDR3 reads TGTGCCAGCAGCTCCGGACAGGACAATGAGCAGTTCTTC. Translated: CASSSGQDNEQFF. The full variable domain, its missing parts supplied by reference TRBV7-9 and TRBJ2-1, is DTGVSQNPRHKITKRGQNVTFRCDPISEHNRLYWYRQTLGQGPEFLTYFQNEAQLEKSRLLSDRFSAERPKGSFSTLEIQRTEQGDSAMYLCASSSGQDNEQFFGPGTRLTVL.

The chain carries TRBV4-2 and TRBJ2-3, with TRBD2 matching over 11 bases. V shed 0 bases and J 3 bases; nucleotides not matched to a gene: 11. Looked up from germline, CDR1 is LGHNA and CDR2 is YNFKEQ. The CDR3 contains 19 residues. The DNA of the CDR3 is TGTGCCAGCAGCCAAGAAGCGGGTAGCGGGAGGGCCTTTACAGATACGCAGTATTTT. Its protein product is CASSQEAGSGRAFTDTQYF.

The chain links TRBV7-3 to TRBJ2-1; D perhaps matches TRBD2 (5 bases). This CDR3 is 17 amino acids long. The germline V gene encodes CDR1 SGHTA and CDR2 FQGTGA. With 1 base removed from V and 0 bases from J, the gap between germline ends came to 13 bases. Written as DNA, the CDR3 is TGTGCCAGCAGCTTAAATCCGGGATTCGTCTCCTACAATGAGCAGTTCTTC. Encoded protein: CASSLNPGFVSYNEQFF.

This clone has a handful of counts. This chain joins TRBV5-1 and TRBJ2-4; the D gene is possibly TRBD2 (6 bases). The CDR3 consists of 13 residues. From germline, CDR1 is SGHRS and CDR2 YFSETQ. Trimming removed 4 bases at V and 6 bases at J, with 11 bases between. The CDR3 is CASSPLGGNIQYF. CDR3 nucleotides: TGCGCCAGCAGCCCACTGGGGGGAAACATTCAGTACTTC.